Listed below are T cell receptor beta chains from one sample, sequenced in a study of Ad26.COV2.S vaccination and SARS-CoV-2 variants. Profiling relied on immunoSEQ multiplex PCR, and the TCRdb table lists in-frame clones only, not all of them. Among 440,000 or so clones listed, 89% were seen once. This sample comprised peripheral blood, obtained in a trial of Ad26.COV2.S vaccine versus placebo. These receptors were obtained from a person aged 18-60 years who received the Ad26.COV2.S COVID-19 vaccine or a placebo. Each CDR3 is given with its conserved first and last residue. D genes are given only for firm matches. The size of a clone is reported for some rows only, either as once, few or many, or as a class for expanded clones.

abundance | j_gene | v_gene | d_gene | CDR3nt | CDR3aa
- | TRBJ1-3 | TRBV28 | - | TGTGCCAGCAGTATCAGGCTGGCAGGAAACACCATATATTTT | CASSIRLAGNTIYF
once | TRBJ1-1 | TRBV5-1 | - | TGCGCCAGCAGCTTGTCATCCGGAAGGGCTGAAGCTTTCTTT | CASSLSSGRAEAFF
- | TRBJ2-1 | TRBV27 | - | TGTGCCAGCGGCACAGATGGCCCTAATGAGCAGTTCTTC | CASGTDGPNEQFF
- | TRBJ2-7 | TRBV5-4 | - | TGTGCCAGCAGCTTGGAAGGGGCGAAACGCGAGCAGTACTTC | CASSLEGAKREQYF
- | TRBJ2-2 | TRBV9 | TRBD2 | TGTGCCAGCAGCCCAAGCGGGGGTGGGAACACCGGGGAGCTGTTTTTT | CASSPSGGGNTGELFF
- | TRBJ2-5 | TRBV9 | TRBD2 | TGTGCCAGCAGCGGTGAGCGGGACGGTGAGACCCAGTACTTC | CASSGERDGETQYF
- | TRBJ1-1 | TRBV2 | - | TGTGCCAGCAGCGGACAGAAAGCTTTCTTT | CASSGQKAFF
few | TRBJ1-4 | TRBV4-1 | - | TGCGCCAGCAGCCAAGATAGGGGGGTTGGAACTAATGAAAAACTGTTTTTT | CASSQDRGVGTNEKLFF
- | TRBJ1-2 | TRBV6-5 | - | TGTGCCAGCACTACCCTATTCGGTGGCTACACCTTC | CASTTLFGGYTF
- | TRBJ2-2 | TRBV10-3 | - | TGTGCCATCAGTGAGTGGGGGTCGAACACCGGGGAGCTGTTTTTT | CAISEWGSNTGELFF
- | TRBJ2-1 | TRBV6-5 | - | TGTGCCAGCAACCGACCGGACCACAATGAGCAGTTCTTC | CASNRPDHNEQFF
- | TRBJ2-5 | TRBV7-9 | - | TGTGCCAGCAGCTTAGGGAGATCCAGGGGAGAGACCCAGTACTTC | CASSLGRSRGETQYF
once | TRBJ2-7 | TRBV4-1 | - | TGCGCCAGCAGCCAATCTGCAGGGCAATCCTACGAGCAGTACTTC | CASSQSAGQSYEQYF
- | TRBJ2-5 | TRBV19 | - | TGTGCCAGTAGCGCCCCGGGGGTTGAGGAGACCCAGTACTTC | CASSAPGVEETQYF
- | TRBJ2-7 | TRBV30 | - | TGTGCCTGGAGTGTACGCTTTTCGAAACCCTACGAGCAGTACTTC | CAWSVRFSKPYEQYF
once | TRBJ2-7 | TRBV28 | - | TGTGCCAGCGTTGGCAGCGGTGGTTCCTACGAGCAGTACTTC | CASVGSGGSYEQYF
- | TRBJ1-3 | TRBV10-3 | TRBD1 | TGTGCCACCCAGGGGACAGGGGAAGGAAACACCATATATTTT | CATQGTGEGNTIYF
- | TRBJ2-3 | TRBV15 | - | TGTGCCACCAGCAGAGGGCTGGGGGCTAGGGACACAGATACGCAGTATTTT | CATSRGLGARDTDTQYF
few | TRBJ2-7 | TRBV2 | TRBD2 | TGTGCCAGCAGGTCGACTAGCGGGAGTTACGAGCAGTACTTC | CASRSTSGSYEQYF
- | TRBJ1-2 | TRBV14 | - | TGTGCCAGCAGCCAAGAAGGAAGACCTTATGGCTACACCTTC | CASSQEGRPYGYTF
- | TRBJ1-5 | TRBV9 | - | TGTGCCAGCAGCGTGCAGCCGAATCAGCCCCAGCATTTT | CASSVQPNQPQHF
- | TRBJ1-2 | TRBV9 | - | TGTGCCAGCAGCTCTCCGTTGTATGGCTACACCTTC | CASSSPLYGYTF
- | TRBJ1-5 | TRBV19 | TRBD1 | TGTGCCACCCGCACCGGGACAGGGAAGAATCAGCCCCAGCATTTT | CATRTGTGKNQPQHF
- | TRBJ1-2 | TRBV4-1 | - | TGCGCCAGCAGCCATGACACTCCTACCCTCTATGGCTACACCTTC | CASSHDTPTLYGYTF
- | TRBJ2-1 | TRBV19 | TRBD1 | TGTGCCAGTAGTAAGGACAGGGACTTTTCTGAGCAGTTCTTC | CASSKDRDFSEQFF
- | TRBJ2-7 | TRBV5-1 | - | TGCGCCAGCAGCTCGATGCCGGGTGGCTACGAGCAGTACTTC | CASSSMPGGYEQYF
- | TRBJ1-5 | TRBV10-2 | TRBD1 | TGCGCCAGCAGTGCAAGAACAGGGGGCGCGGGGCAGCCCCAGCATTTT | CASSARTGGAGQPQHF
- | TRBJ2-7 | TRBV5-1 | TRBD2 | TGCGCCAGCAGTCTCGTTAGCGGGAGTTGGTACGAGCAGTACTTC | CASSLVSGSWYEQYF
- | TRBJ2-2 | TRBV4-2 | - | TGTGCCAGCAGCCGTGAAGCGGGCGCGGCGATAACCGGGGAGCTGTTTTTT | CASSREAGAAITGELFF
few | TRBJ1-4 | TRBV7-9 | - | TGTGCCAGCTTTGACAGCTATAATGAAAAACTGTTTTTT | CASFDSYNEKLFF
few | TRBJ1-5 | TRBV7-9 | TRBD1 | TGTGCCAGCAGCTTCGGTACAGGGGCTTATCAGCCCCAGCATTTT | CASSFGTGAYQPQHF
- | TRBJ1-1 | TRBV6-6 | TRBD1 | TGTGCCAGCAGTCTGCAGGGGGCCGACACTGAAGCTTTCTTT | CASSLQGADTEAFF
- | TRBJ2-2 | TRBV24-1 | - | TGTGCCACCAGTGGATCAGGGACCGGGGAGCTGTTTTTT | CATSGSGTGELFF
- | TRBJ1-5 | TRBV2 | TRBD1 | TGTGCCAGCAGTCAACAGGGGATTAGCAATCAGCCCCAGCATTTT | CASSQQGISNQPQHF
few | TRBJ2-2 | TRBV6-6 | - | TGTGCCAGCAGGCACGACACTCTGAACACCGGGGAGCTGTTTTTT | CASRHDTLNTGELFF
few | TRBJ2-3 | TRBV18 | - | TGTGCCAGCTCACCACGGGGTGGTGGAGATACGCAGTATTTT | CASSPRGGGDTQYF
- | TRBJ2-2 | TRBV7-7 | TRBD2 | TGTGCTAGCAGCCCCTTTCGGCCGACTAGCGGGAGATGGACTCCCGGGGAGCTGTTTTTT | CASSPFRPTSGRWTPGELFF
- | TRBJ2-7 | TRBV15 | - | TGTGCCACCAGACCAAATCCGGGACGGTACTCCTACGAGCAGTACTTC | CATRPNPGRYSYEQYF
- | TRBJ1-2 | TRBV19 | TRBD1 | TGTGCCAGTATCAACGACAGGGTGGGCGGCTACACCTTC | CASINDRVGGYTF
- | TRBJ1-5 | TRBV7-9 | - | TGTGCCAGCAGCTCGACCGTTAATCAGCCCCAGCATTTT | CASSSTVNQPQHF
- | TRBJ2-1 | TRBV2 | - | TGTGCCTCCGACCTAGGTCTCGATGGGTTCTTC | CASDLGLDGFF
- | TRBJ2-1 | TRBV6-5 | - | TGTGCCAGCAGTAAGAGGACTCGTGGGCGCGTTGAGCAGTTCTTC | CASSKRTRGRVEQFF
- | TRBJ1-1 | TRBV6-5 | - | TGTGCCAGCAGGTGGGGCTCGGACACTGAAGCTTTCTTT | CASRWGSDTEAFF